Following are 26 T cell receptor beta chains from one sample sequenced in a study of cytomegalovirus exposure and HLA in healthy donors. This PCR relied on a set of 60 Vbeta primers and 13 Jbeta primers. Data came from immunoSEQ multiplex PCR; TCRdb stores just in-frame clones and leaves some out. The data hold 130,000 to 150,000 clones, with 75% to 80% observed a single time. Sample: PBMCs. All receptors derive from a woman in her twenties or thirties in good health and CMV-seronegative.

This clone was recorded only once. The chain carries TRBV5-1 and TRBJ1-6, with 11 bases fitting TRBD1. Germline loops: CDR1 SGHRS, CDR2 YFSETQ. After removal of 0 bases from V and 9 bases from J, the junction contained 2 bases not matched to a gene. The CDR3 contains 15 residues. The CDR3 DNA reads as TGCGCCAGCAGCTTGGGGACAGGGGGCACTTCACCCCTCCACTTT. Translated, it gives CASSLGTGGTSPLHF.

The chain uses TRBV6-5 and TRBJ2-5, with TRBD1 matching 12 bases. CDR1 is MNHEY, CDR2 SVGAGI, per germline. The CDR3 totals 15 residues. With 2 bases clipped from V and 5 bases from J, the junction kept 3 bases outside the gene matches. Here the CDR3 reads CASSYGTGGGETQYF. CDR3 sequence (DNA): TGTGCCAGCAGTTACGGGACAGGGGGCGGGGAGACCCAGTACTTC.

The chain is built from TRBV29-1 and TRBJ1-1, with 7 positions matching TRBD1. The germline gives CDR1 SQVTM, CDR2 ANQGSEA. The J segment lost 0 bases and the V segment lost 7 bases, leaving 5 bases of the junction unmatched. The CDR3 length is 13 residues. The CDR3 here is CSAKDRVNTEAFF. The CDR3 nucleotides read TGCAGCGCCAAAGACAGGGTGAACACTGAAGCTTTCTTT.

This chain connects TRBV5-1 to TRBJ2-7, with D perhaps matching TRBD1 (6 bases). This CDR3 region has 14 residues. V lost 6 bases and J 1 base, leaving 14 bases between the germline ends. The germline gives CDR1 SGHRS, CDR2 YFSETQ. The CDR3 region is CASTRGEGSYEQYF. The CDR3 coding sequence is TGCGCCAGCACCAGGGGCGAGGGGTCCTACGAGCAGTACTTC.

The CDR3 region is CASSPGQGSAEQYF. CDR3 bases: TGTGCCAGCAGTCCGGGACAGGGAAGCGCCGAGCAGTACTTC. This chain links TRBV11-2 with TRBJ2-7, with 9 positions matching TRBD1. The germline CDR1 and CDR2 sequences are SGHAT and FQNNGV. V shed 6 bases, J shed 6 bases, and the junction held 9 bases outside the gene matches. CDR3 length equals 14 residues.

This clone was picked up a small number of times. V and J are TRBV29-1 and TRBJ1-1; 8 bases fit TRBD1. Trimming removed 6 bases from V and 6 bases from J; junction bases left unmatched: 6. Germline V gene sequence: CDR1 SQVTM, CDR2 ANQGSEA. The CDR3 length is 12 residues. The CDR3 reads CSVCQGASEAFF. The CDR3 DNA reads as TGCAGCGTGTGCCAGGGGGCCTCTGAAGCTTTCTTT.

Concerning this clone itself: Its ends do not fully match the called genes, so a read error is possible. This rearrangement joins TRBV25-1 to TRBJ1-4; D gene uncertain. Germline V CDR1 and CDR2: MGHDK, SYGVNS. The CDR3 covers 9 residues. The chain's CDR3 is CASSEYFGF. CDR3 bases: TGTGCCAGCAGTGAATACTTCGGGTTT. The variable domain in full, with the rest retrieved from reference TRBV25-1 and TRBJ1-4, is EADIYQTPRYLVIGTGKKITLECSQTMGHDKMYWYQQDPGMELHLIHYSYGVNSTEKGDLSSESTVSRIRTEHFPLTLESARPSHTSQYLCASSEYFGFGSGTQLSVL.

The J gene is TRBJ2-1, the V gene TRBV2; possibly TRBD1 for D (6 bases). This CDR3 region has 13 residues. CDR1 is SNHLY and CDR2 is FYNNEI in the germline V gene. V was shortened by 0 bases and J by 13 bases, with 13 bases between the two germline ends. CDR3 loop: CASSEASQGTQFF. The CDR3 DNA sequence: TGTGCCAGCAGTGAAGCGTCTCAGGGGACCCAGTTCTTC.

The V call is TRBV29-1, the J call TRBJ2-7; D perhaps matches TRBD1 (5 bases). Per germline, CDR1 SQVTM and CDR2 ANQGSEA. The CDR3 totals 14 residues. The V end was cut by 2 bases, the J end by 2 bases, with 13 bases between. The CDR3 coding sequence is TGCAGCGTTGAACTCAGGGAACGGCCCTACGAGCAGTACTTC. This translates into CSVELRERPYEQYF.

This chain links TRBV19 with TRBJ1-2; TRBD1 matches at 10 bases. Per germline, CDR1 LNHDA and CDR2 SQIVND (reference sequence). This CDR3 comprises 14 residues. V trimming: 6 bases; J trimming: 4 bases; junction bases outside the gene matches: 5. CDR3 region: CASRKTGGVYGYTF. CDR3 in DNA: TGTGCCAGTAGAAAGACAGGGGGCGTCTATGGCTACACCTTC.

This clone was observed once. The V and J genes are TRBV11-2 and TRBJ1-6; 7 bases line up with TRBD1. CDR3 length equals 16 residues. The V gene's germline CDR1 is SGHAT and CDR2 FQNNGV. V gave up 4 bases and J gave up 5 bases; unmatched junction bases: 8. Written as DNA, the CDR3 is TGTGCCAGCAGCTCAAGTAGACAGGGAGATAATTCACCCCTCCACTTT. Its protein is CASSSSRQGDNSPLHF.

The chain employs TRBV6-6 and TRBJ1-1; D is unclear. V was cut by 4 bases and J by 4 bases, with 7 bases left in between. Germline V lookup: CDR1 MNHNY, CDR2 SVGAGI (reference sequence). The CDR3 spans 12 residues. The CDR3 loop is CASSFLATEAFF. In nucleotides, the CDR3 is TGTGCCAGCAGTTTTCTAGCCACTGAAGCTTTCTTT.

This chain uses TRBV6-5 with TRBJ1-1, with TRBD1 as a possible D gene (6 bases). V gave up 2 bases and J gave up 8 bases, with 12 bases separating them. CDR3 length equals 13 residues. Germline V CDR1 and CDR2: MNHEY, SVGAGI. The CDR3 sequence is CASSYQGHSEAFF. CDR3 sequence (DNA): TGTGCCAGCAGTTACCAGGGGCACTCCGAAGCTTTCTTT.

This clone showed up just a few times. The chain joins TRBV5-8 to TRBJ1-2; D is uncertain. Trimming left V 4 bases short and J 8 bases short, with 18 bases between. The germline CDR1 and CDR2 sequences are SGHTS and YDEGEE. The CDR3 covers 14 residues. In DNA form, the CDR3 reads TGTGCCAGCAGCGGGAGAACGGCGACCAAGGGCTACACCTTC. It encodes CASSGRTATKGYTF.

The genes are TRBV5-4 and TRBJ2-2, with 8 positions matching TRBD1. Germline-derived CDR1 and CDR2 are SGHNT and YYREEE (reference sequence). The CDR3 has 15 residues. The V and J ends lost 2 bases and 7 bases, in that order; junction bases with no gene match: 7. The CDR3 coding sequence is TGTGCCAGCAGCTTCCCGGGACAGGCTGGCGGGGAGCTGTTTTTT. Translation: CASSFPGQAGGELFF.

This clone was found once. The same CDR3 is also encoded by other DNA sequences in this sample. The chain uses TRBV5-4 and TRBJ2-7, with 7 positions matching TRBD1. V shed 4 bases and J 4 bases; nucleotides not matched to a gene: 5. CDR1 is SGHNT and CDR2 is YYREEE in the germline V gene (reference sequence). This CDR3 is 13 amino acids long. CDR3 sequence (DNA): TGTGCCAGCAGCCACGACAGGGCGTACGAGCAGTACTTC. Its protein product is CASSHDRAYEQYF.

The chain recombines TRBV9 with TRBJ2-1; TRBD2 agrees at 10 bases. V lost 0 bases, J lost 3 bases, and 3 bases stayed unmatched. Germline CDR1 and CDR2: SGDLS and YYNGEE. The CDR3 is made up of 16 amino acids. The CDR3 DNA reads TGTGCCAGCAGCGTAGGGATAGCGGGGGGCTACAATGAGCAGTTCTTC. This translates into CASSVGIAGGYNEQFF.

For the CDR3, the DNA is TGCGCCAGCAGCGAAACCGGCACAGAGTGGGATGAGCAGTTCTTC. This sequence encodes CASSETGTEWDEQFF. V gene TRBV10-2 combines with J gene TRBJ2-1; D remains ambiguous. The CDR3 is made up of 15 amino acids. V lost 6 bases to trimming and J lost 8 bases, with 20 bases between them. CDR1 is WSHSY, CDR2 SAAADI, per germline.

This chain joins TRBV19 and TRBJ1-5, with 7 nucleotides matching TRBD1. The CDR3 sequence is 14 residues long. Germline V gives CDR1 LNHDA, CDR2 SQIVND (reference sequence). V lost 9 bases, J lost 3 bases, and 8 bases stayed unmatched. The CDR3, as DNA: TGTGCCAGCTACAGGACAGGCTCCAATCAGCCCCAGCATTTT. Encoded protein: CASYRTGSNQPQHF.

V usage is TRBV5-4 and J usage is TRBJ2-7, with 9 positions matching TRBD1. Germline CDR1 reads SGHNT; CDR2 reads YYREEE (reference sequence). V was pared by 1 base and J by 1 base, with 3 bases of the junction left unmatched. This CDR3 is built from 15 residues. The CDR3 sequence is CASSLTGTGSYEQYF. The CDR3 region has the DNA TGTGCCAGCAGCTTGACCGGGACAGGGTCCTACGAGCAGTACTTC.

V gene TRBV4-1 combines with J gene TRBJ2-5; 11 nucleotides match TRBD2. The CDR3 spans 15 residues. With V trimmed by 1 base and J by 7 bases, 5 bases remained unmatched. From germline, CDR1 is MGHRA and CDR2 YSYEKL. This CDR3 is CASSQGLAGRGTQYF. CDR3 nucleotide sequence: TGCGCCAGCAGCCAAGGACTAGCGGGACGAGGGACCCAGTACTTC.

The CDR3 sequence: CASSSSSYNSPLHF. The CDR3 region has the DNA TGTGCCAGCAGTTCCAGTTCCTATAATTCACCCCTCCACTTT. The chain carries TRBV13 and TRBJ1-6; D uncertain. V was trimmed by 6 bases and J by 1 base, leaving 7 bases between them. CDR1 PRHDT and CDR2 FYEKMQ come from the germline V gene (reference sequence). The CDR3 runs 14 residues. Filled out from reference TRBV13 and TRBJ1-6, the complete variable domain reads AAGVIQSPRHLIKEKRETATLKCYPIPRHDTVYWYQQGPGQDPQFLISFYEKMQSDKGSIPDRFSAQQFSDYHSELNMSSLELGDSALYFCASSSSSYNSPLHFGNGTRLTVT.

The chain links TRBV29-1 to TRBJ1-1; D uncertain. V was clipped by 4 bases and J by 3 bases, with 18 bases between them. CDR3 length: 15 amino acids. Germline assignment: CDR1 SQVTM and CDR2 ANQGSEA. CDR3 protein: CSVGWRLSVDTEAFF. CDR3 DNA: TGCAGCGTTGGGTGGCGACTCTCGGTGGACACTGAAGCTTTCTTT.

The chain carries TRBV19 and TRBJ1-2; D is perhaps TRBD1 (6 bases). CDR3 length equals 14 residues. The V end lost 6 bases, the J end lost 0 bases, and 11 bases lay between the germline ends. Looked up from germline, CDR1 is LNHDA and CDR2 is SQIVND (reference sequence). CDR3 in amino acids: CASSQQGTNYGYTF. The CDR3 DNA sequence: TGTGCCAGTAGCCAACAGGGTACTAACTATGGCTACACCTTC.

The table lists this clone with a few counts. The chain is built from TRBV6-1 and TRBJ1-2; D perhaps matches TRBD1 (5 bases). Germline V gives CDR1 MNHNS, CDR2 SASEGT. This CDR3 spans 11 amino acids. The V end lost 10 bases, the J end lost 8 bases, and 14 bases lay between the germline ends. This CDR3 reads CAITLGVGYTF. Here the CDR3 DNA reads TGTGCCATTACTTTAGGGGTGGGCTACACCTTC.

The chain has TRBV6-5 and TRBJ1-1; 8 bases line up with TRBD1. CDR1 MNHEY and CDR2 SVGAGI come from the germline V gene. The CDR3 consists of 16 residues. V was clipped by 4 bases and J by 1 base; unmatched bases: 8. The CDR3 sequence: CASSLNGQGQNTEAFF. CDR3 DNA: TGTGCCAGCAGTTTGAATGGACAGGGACAGAACACTGAAGCTTTCTTT.